The TCR beta chain under discussion was sequenced for a study of T cell changes during pregnancy in multiple sclerosis. Trimming took 6 bases from V and 2 from J, leaving 14 bases between them. The length of the CDR3 is 14 residues. Per the germline V gene, CDR1 is MDHEN and CDR2 is SYDVKM. Clones were sequenced by immunoSEQ multiplex PCR, and TCRdb holds only the in-frame ones, with some missing. Of about 50,000 clones listed, around 90% are singletons. This TCR was recovered from a female donor in good health, enrolled as a control in a pregnancy study. The chain uses TRBV28 and TRBJ2-7; TRBD1 might be the D (6 bases). The sample was CD4+ T cells from peripheral blood mononuclear cells, taken after pregnancy. The CDR3 coding sequence is TGTGCCAGCAGGAGGGGGAAACTACCCTACGAGCAGTACTTC. Translation: CASRRGKLPYEQYF.